This T cell receptor beta chain originates from a study of beta chain features in type 1 diabetes. The study's findings and limits: Shortening of TCRB CDR3s, moderate but significant, appeared in all four CD4+ subsets of Type 1 diabetes patients. Naive, central memory and regulatory TCRB repertoires appeared more similar among patients than healthy donors.

Expressed TCRB transcripts were sequenced after all isolated RNA was converted to cDNA. The protocol was immunoSEQ multiplex PCR, while the TCRdb copy is restricted to in-frame clones and leaves out a portion. Among about 700,000 clones listed, roughly an eighth were seen once. Points on this clone: Antigen unknown.

Over 95% purity was reached by all sorted populations. Source material: naive CD4+ T cells from blood. The TCR originated in a young man with type 1 diabetes.

CDR3 protein: CASSFGFGEQPQHF. DNA of the CDR3: TGTGCCAGCAGTTTCGGCTTTGGGGAACAGCCCCAGCATTTT. The rearrangement links TRBV27 to TRBJ1-5; D gene ambiguous. This CDR3 is 14 amino acids long. V was cut by 3 bases and J by 7 bases, with 13 bases left in between. In germline, CDR1 is MNHEY, CDR2 SMNVEV (reference sequence).